This T cell receptor (beta chain) was identified in a study of blood T cells in healthy people across ages. Germline V gene data show CDR1 as DFQATT and CDR2 as SNEGSKA (reference sequence). J gave up 2 bases and V 6 bases, and 11 bases lay outside the gene matches. The CDR3 runs 16 residues. Next came a second PCR, run for about 7 to 12 cycles, which used a sample-barcoded 5' primer along with a J-beta primer mix. TCRdb analysed the 5' RACE reads with MiXCR anew, one entry per CDR3 protein. The repertoire holds approximately 800,000 distinct CDR3 sequences, with roughly 60% as singletons. This clonotype was sampled from a man younger than 45 in good health. Sequenced input: blood. The gene calls are TRBV20-1 and TRBJ2-2; 8 positions match TRBD2. CDR3 nucleotides: TGCAGTGCAAACGACTGGCGGGGGGAAAACACCGGGGAGCTGTTTTTT. Protein: CSANDWRGENTGELFF.